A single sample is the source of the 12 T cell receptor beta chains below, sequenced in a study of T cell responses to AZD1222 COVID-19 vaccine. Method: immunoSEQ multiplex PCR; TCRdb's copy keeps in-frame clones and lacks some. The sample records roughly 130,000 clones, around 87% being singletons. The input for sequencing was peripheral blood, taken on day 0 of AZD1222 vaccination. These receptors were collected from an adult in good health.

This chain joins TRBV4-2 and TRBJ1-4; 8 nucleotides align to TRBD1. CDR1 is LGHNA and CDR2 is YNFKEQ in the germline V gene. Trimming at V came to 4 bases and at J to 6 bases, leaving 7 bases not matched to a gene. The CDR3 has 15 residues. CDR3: CASSRDRGGDEKLFF. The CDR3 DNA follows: TGTGCCAGCAGCCGCGACAGGGGCGGCGATGAAAAACTGTTTTTT.

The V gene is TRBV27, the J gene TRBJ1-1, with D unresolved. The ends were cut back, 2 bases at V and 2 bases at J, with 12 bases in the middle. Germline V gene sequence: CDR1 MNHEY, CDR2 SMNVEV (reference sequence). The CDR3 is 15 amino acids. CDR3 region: CASSLVRSLNTEAFF. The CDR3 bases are TGTGCCAGCAGTTTAGTAAGGTCCCTAAACACTGAAGCTTTCTTT.

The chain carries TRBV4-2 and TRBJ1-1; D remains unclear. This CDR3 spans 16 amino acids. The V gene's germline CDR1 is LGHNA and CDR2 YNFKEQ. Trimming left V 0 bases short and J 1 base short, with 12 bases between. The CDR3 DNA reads TGTGCCAGCAGCCAAGATCCCGGCGGGTGGAACACTGAAGCTTTCTTT. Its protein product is CASSQDPGGWNTEAFF.

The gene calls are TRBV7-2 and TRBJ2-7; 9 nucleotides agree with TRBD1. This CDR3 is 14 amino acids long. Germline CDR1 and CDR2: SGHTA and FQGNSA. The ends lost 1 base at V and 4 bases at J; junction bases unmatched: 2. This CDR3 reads CASSLGTGAYEQYF. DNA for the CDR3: TGTGCCAGCAGCTTAGGGACAGGGGCGTACGAGCAGTACTTC.

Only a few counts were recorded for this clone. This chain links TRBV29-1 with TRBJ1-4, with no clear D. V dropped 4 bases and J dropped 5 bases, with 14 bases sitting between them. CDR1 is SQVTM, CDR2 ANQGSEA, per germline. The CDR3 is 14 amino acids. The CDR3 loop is CSVGGTALNEKLFF. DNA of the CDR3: TGCAGCGTTGGGGGAACTGCTCTGAATGAAAAACTGTTTTTT.

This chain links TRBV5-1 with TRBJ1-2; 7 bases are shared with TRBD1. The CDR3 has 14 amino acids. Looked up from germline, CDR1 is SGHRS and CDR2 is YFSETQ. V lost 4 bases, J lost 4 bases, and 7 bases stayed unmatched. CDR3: CASSQGQDFYGYTF. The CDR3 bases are TGCGCCAGCAGCCAAGGACAGGACTTCTATGGCTACACCTTC.

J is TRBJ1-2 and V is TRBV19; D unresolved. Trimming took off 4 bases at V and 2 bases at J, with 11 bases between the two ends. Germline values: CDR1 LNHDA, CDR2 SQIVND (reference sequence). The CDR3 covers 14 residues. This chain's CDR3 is CASSKRDGNYGYTF. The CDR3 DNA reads TGTGCCAGTAGTAAGAGGGATGGCAACTATGGCTACACCTTC. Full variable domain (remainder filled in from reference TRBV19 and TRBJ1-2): DGGITQSPKYLFRKEGQNVTLSCEQNLNHDAMYWYRQDPGQGLRLIYYSQIVNDFQKGDIAEGYSVSREKKESFPLTVTSAQKNPTAFYLCASSKRDGNYGYTFGSGTRLTVV.

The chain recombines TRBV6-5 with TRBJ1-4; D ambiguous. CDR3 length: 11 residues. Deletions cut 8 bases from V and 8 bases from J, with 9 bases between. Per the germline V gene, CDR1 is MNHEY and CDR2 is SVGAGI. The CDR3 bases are TGTGCCAGCGGGGATACGGAAAAACTGTTTTTT. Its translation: CASGDTEKLFF.

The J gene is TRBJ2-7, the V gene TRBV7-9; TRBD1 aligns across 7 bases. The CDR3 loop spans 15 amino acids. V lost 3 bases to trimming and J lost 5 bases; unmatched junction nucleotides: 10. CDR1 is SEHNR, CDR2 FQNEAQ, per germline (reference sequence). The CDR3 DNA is TGTGCCAGCAGCTTGGGAAGGGGGCTTCAGGACGAGCAGTACTTC. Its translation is CASSLGRGLQDEQYF. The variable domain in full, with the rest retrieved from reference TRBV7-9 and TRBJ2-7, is DTGVSQNPRHKITKRGQNVTFRCDPISEHNRLYWYRQTLGQGPEFLTYFQNEAQLEKSRLLSDRFSAERPKGSFSTLEIQRTEQGDSAMYLCASSLGRGLQDEQYFGPGTRLTVT.

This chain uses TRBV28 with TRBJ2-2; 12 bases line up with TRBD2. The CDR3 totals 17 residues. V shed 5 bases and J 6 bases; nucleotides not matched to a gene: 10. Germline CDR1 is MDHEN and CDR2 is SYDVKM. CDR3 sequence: CASSRWALAGGPGELFF. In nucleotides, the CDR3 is TGTGCCAGCAGTAGATGGGCCCTAGCGGGAGGGCCCGGGGAGCTGTTTTTT.

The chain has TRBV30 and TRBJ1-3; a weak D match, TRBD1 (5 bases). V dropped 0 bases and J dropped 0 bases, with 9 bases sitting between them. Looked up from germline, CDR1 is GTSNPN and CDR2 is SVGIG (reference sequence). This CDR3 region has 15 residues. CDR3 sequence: CAWSVPGYSGNTIYF. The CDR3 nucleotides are TGTGCCTGGAGTGTACCAGGGTACTCTGGAAACACCATATATTTT.

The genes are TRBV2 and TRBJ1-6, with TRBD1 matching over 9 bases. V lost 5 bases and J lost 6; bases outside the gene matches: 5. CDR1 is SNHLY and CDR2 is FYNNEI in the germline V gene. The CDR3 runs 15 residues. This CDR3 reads CASSTPGQGNSPLHF. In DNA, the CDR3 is TGTGCCAGCAGTACTCCGGGACAGGGTAATTCACCCCTCCACTTT. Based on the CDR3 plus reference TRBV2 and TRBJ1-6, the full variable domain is EPEVTQTPSHQVTQMGQEVILRCVPISNHLYFYWYRQILGQKVEFLVSFYNNEISEKSEIFDDQFSVERPDGSNFTLKIRSTKLEDSAMYFCASSTPGQGNSPLHFGNGTRLTVT.